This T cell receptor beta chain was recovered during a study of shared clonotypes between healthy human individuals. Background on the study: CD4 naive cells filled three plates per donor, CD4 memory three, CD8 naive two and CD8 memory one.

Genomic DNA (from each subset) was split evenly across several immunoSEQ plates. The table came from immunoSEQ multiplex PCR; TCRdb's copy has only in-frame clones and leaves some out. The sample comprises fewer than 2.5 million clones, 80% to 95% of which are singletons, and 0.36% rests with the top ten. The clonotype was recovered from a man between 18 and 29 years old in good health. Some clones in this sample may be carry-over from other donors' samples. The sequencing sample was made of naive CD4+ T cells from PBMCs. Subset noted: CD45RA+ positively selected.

The CDR3 bases are TGTGCCAGCAGGGCGGGAGTTAACACCGGGGAGCTGTTTTTT. It is translated as CASRAGVNTGELFF. The gene calls are TRBV2 and TRBJ2-2; TRBD2 aligns across 7 bases. Per germline, CDR1 SNHLY and CDR2 FYNNEI. V dropped 6 bases and J dropped 2; count of bases not matched to a gene: 3. The CDR3 totals 14 residues. Drawing the rest from reference TRBV2 and TRBJ2-2, the complete variable domain is EPEVTQTPSHQVTQMGQEVILRCVPISNHLYFYWYRQILGQKVEFLVSFYNNEISEKSEIFDDQFSVERPDGSNFTLKIRSTKLEDSAMYFCASRAGVNTGELFFGEGSRLTVL.